Listed below are T cell receptor beta chains from one sample, sequenced in a study of OX40 agonist ivuxolimab in advanced cancers. TCRdb keeps only in-frame clones here, not all; method: immunoSEQ multiplex PCR. This table holds some 80,000 clones, over 85% found once. The material sequenced was CD4+ or CD8+ T cells sorted from blood, taken in a trial of the OX40 agonist ivuxolimab. Receptors were obtained from an adult with an advanced solid tumor such as melanoma, head and neck, liver or kidney cancer. CDR3s include the opening cysteine and the closing phenylalanine or tryptophan. A D gene is named only where the DNA matches it firmly. For some rows the clone size is stated as once, few or many, or as a class when expanded; others skip it.

V gene	clone size	D gene	J gene	CDR3 DNA	CDR3 protein
TRBV29-1	.	.	TRBJ2-5	TGCAGCGACCGACAGGAGCAGACCCAGTACTTC	CSDRQEQTQYF
TRBV5-1	.	TRBD2	TRBJ2-1	TGCGCCAGCAGCTTGGCCGGGGGGGCTAATTACAATGAGCAGTTCTTC	CASSLAGGANYNEQFF
TRBV19	.	.	TRBJ2-5	TGTGCCAGTAGTCCTCAAAGCGGCGGCATGTCCCAGTACTTC	CASSPQSGGMSQYF
TRBV9	.	TRBD2	TRBJ2-7	TGTGCCAGCAGCACCGGGACTAGCGGGGGCAGCTACGAGCAGTACTTC	CASSTGTSGGSYEQYF
TRBV29-1	.	.	TRBJ1-1	TGCAGCGCCCGGTGGGGTAACACTGAAGCTTTCTTT	CSARWGNTEAFF
TRBV10-3	.	.	TRBJ2-3	TGTGCCATCAATGGGGGATCAGATACGCAGTATTTT	CAINGGSDTQYF
TRBV30	few	.	TRBJ1-3	TGTGCCTGGGAGAAGGGAGGGTCTGGAAACACCATATATTTT	CAWEKGGSGNTIYF
TRBV25-1	.	.	TRBJ1-2	TGTGCCAGCAGTGGTCCCCGGGATGCCGCAGGCTACACCTTC	CASSGPRDAAGYTF
TRBV9	.	.	TRBJ2-5	TGTGCCAGCAGCGTAGGCGGGGTAGGTCAAGAGACCCAGTACTTC	CASSVGGVGQETQYF
TRBV28	.	TRBD1	TRBJ2-2	TGTGCCAGCAGATCGGGACAGGCCCCTCCCGGGGAGCTGTTTTTT	CASRSGQAPPGELFF
TRBV18	.	.	TRBJ1-3	TGTGCCAGCTCCCCCCCCGTGGGCCCTGGAAACACCATATATTTT	CASSPPVGPGNTIYF
TRBV5-4	.	.	TRBJ2-1	TGTGCCAGCAGCTTGGCCGCTGGGGGGTTGTACAATGAGCAGTTCTTC	CASSLAAGGLYNEQFF
TRBV2	.	.	TRBJ1-4	TGTGCCAGCAGTCCGACGATAACTAATGAAAAACTGTTTTTT	CASSPTITNEKLFF
TRBV5-6	.	TRBD1	TRBJ1-2	TGTGCCAGCAGCCGAGACAGGGGGCCTGGCTATGGCTACACCTTC	CASSRDRGPGYGYTF
TRBV19	.	.	TRBJ2-7	TGTGCCAGTAGTATAGCCGCCAGGGGCTCCTACGAGCAGTACTTC	CASSIAARGSYEQYF
TRBV5-1	.	.	TRBJ1-2	TGCGCCAGCAGCTTGGGAAACTATGGCTACACCTTC	CASSLGNYGYTF
TRBV21-1	.	.	TRBJ2-6	TGTGCCAGCAGCAAAGTCGGCAGTCCTCCCGGGGCCAACGTCCTGACTTTC	CASSKVGSPPGANVLTF
TRBV5-4	.	TRBD1	TRBJ1-3	TGTGCCAGCAGCTTGCCTGGACAGGGGGCTGGAAACACCATATATTTT	CASSLPGQGAGNTIYF
TRBV19	few	.	TRBJ1-2	TGTGCCAGTAGTCCAGGGAGCTATGGCTACACCTTC	CASSPGSYGYTF
TRBV14	.	.	TRBJ2-6	TGTGCCAGCAGTACGAACTCTGGGGCCAACGTCCTGACTTTC	CASSTNSGANVLTF
TRBV6-1	.	.	TRBJ1-4	TGTGCCAGCAGTGACGGGTCCTTGGGGGAAAAACTGTTTTTT	CASSDGSLGEKLFF
TRBV5-1	.	TRBD1	TRBJ1-4	TGCGCCAGCAGCAGGACAGGTTCAACTAATGAAAAACTGTTTTTT	CASSRTGSTNEKLFF
TRBV19	once	.	TRBJ1-5	TGTGCCAGTAGTGTATCAGGGATTAGAAATCAGCCCCAGCATTTT	CASSVSGIRNQPQHF
TRBV7-2	.	TRBD2	TRBJ2-3	TGTGCCAGCAGCGAACGGATAGCGGGAGGGTTAGATACGCAGTATTTT	CASSERIAGGLDTQYF
TRBV5-4	.	TRBD2	TRBJ2-5	TGTGCCAGCAGCTTGGTAGGCAGGGAGGGAGAGACCCAGTACTTC	CASSLVGREGETQYF
TRBV10-1	.	TRBD2	TRBJ2-3	TGCGCCAGCAGTGAGGGGGTAGCGGGAGGAACAGATACGCAGTATTTT	CASSEGVAGGTDTQYF
TRBV29-1	.	.	TRBJ2-5	TGCAGCGTTGAAGATCGGCCCAAAGAGACCCAGTACTTC	CSVEDRPKETQYF
TRBV11-2	.	.	TRBJ2-2	TGTGCCAGCAGCTTAAACGAGGGAGGCGGGGAGCTGTTTTTT	CASSLNEGGGELFF
TRBV9	.	.	TRBJ2-3	TGTGCCAGCAGCGTAGCACAGGGTTTCGCAGATACGCAGTATTTT	CASSVAQGFADTQYF
TRBV28	.	.	TRBJ2-2	TGTGCCAGCAGTTTTACCAGGTCGAACACCGGGGAGCTGTTTTTT	CASSFTRSNTGELFF
TRBV30	.	.	TRBJ1-6	TGTGCCTGTATTACAGGGAATTCACCCCTCCACTTT	CACITGNSPLHF
TRBV30	.	.	TRBJ1-2	TGTGCCTGGAGTGTAGTTCGGTCCACACCGGGTGGCTACACCTTC	CAWSVVRSTPGGYTF
TRBV7-3	.	.	TRBJ2-5	TGTGCCAGCAGCTTAACAGAAAGAGAGACCCAGTACTTC	CASSLTERETQYF
TRBV18	once	TRBD1	TRBJ1-1	TGTGCCAGCTCCCCAAGAGGACAGGGGGGGAACACTGAAGCTTTCTTT	CASSPRGQGGNTEAFF
TRBV5-4	once	.	TRBJ1-1	TGTGCCAGCAGCTTCGACAGGAGATACACTGAAGCTTTCTTT	CASSFDRRYTEAFF
TRBV5-5	.	.	TRBJ2-1	TGTGCCAGCAGCTTCACCCCATTCAATGAGCAGTTCTTC	CASSFTPFNEQFF
TRBV10-2	.	.	TRBJ2-5	TGCGCCAGCAGTGAGGGCCGGGAGACCCAGTACTTC	CASSEGRETQYF
TRBV30	.	.	TRBJ2-7	TGTGCCTGGAGTCCCAAGTACGAGCAGTACTTC	CAWSPKYEQYF
TRBV10-1	.	.	TRBJ1-6	TGCGCCAGCAGTACCTCGGGTTCACCCCTCCACTTT	CASSTSGSPLHF
TRBV5-4	.	TRBD1	TRBJ2-7	TGTGCCAGCAGGTCGGGACAGGGCTCAGCGGGTGTGTCCGACGAGCAGTACTTC	CASRSGQGSAGVSDEQYF
TRBV10-3	few	TRBD2	TRBJ2-7	TGTGCCATCAGCTTCGGGACTAGCGACTCCTACGAGCAGTACTTC	CAISFGTSDSYEQYF
TRBV5-4	.	TRBD2	TRBJ2-3	TGTGCCAGCAGCTTGGGGCCTAGCGGGAGCCGGGCAGATACGCAGTATTTT	CASSLGPSGSRADTQYF